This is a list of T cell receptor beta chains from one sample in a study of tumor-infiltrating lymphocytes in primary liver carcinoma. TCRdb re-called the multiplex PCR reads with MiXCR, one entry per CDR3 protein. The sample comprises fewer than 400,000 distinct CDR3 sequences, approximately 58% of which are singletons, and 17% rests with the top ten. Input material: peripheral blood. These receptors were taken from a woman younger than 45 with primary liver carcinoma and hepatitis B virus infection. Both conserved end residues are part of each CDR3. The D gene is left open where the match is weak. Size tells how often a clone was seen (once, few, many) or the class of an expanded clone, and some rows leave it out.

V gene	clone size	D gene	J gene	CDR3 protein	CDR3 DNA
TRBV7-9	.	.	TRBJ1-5	CASSLAGQVNQSQHF	TGTGCCAGCAGCTTAGCGGGGCAGGTTAATCAGTCCCAGCATTTT
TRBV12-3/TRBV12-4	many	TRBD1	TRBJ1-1	CASRGTGGRTEAFF	TGTGCCAGCAGAGGGACAGGGGGAAGGACTGAAGCTTTCTTT
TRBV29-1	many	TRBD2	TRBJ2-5	CSVVPRASGTGGETQYF	TGCAGCGTTGTCCCTCGGGCTAGCGGGACCGGTGGAGAGACCCAGTACTTC
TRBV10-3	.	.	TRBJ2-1	CAISETMAARAYYEQFF	TGTGCCATCAGTGAGACCATGGCGGCTAGGGCCTACTATGAGCAGTTCTTC
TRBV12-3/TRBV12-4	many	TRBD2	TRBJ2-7	CASSPRLAGAYEQYF	TGTGCCAGCAGCCCAAGACTAGCGGGAGCTTACGAGCAGTACTTC
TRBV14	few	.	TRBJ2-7	CASSQEVFGSEQYF	TGTGCCAGCAGCCAAGAAGTTTTCGGCAGCGAGCAGTACTTC
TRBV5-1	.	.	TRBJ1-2	CASSLDGYYGYTF	TGCGCCAGTAGTCTAGACGGTTACTATGGCTACACCTTC
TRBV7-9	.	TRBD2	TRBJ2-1	CARSTSGNYNEQFF	TGTGCCAGGTCTACTAGCGGGAACTACAATGAGCAGTTCTTC
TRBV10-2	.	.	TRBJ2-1	CASSGGNYNEQFF	TGCGCCAGCAGCGGCGGAAACTACAATGAGCAGTTCTTC
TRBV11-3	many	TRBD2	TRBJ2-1	CASSLSGLAGGNEQFF	TGTGCCAGCAGCTTATCCGGACTAGCGGGGGGAAATGAGCAGTTCTTC
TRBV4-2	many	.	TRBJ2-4	CASSQGTIGGADIQYF	TGTGCCAGCAGCCAAGGGACGATTGGGGGGGCGGACATTCAGTACTTC